This is a list of T cell receptor beta chains from one sample in a study of T cells in Graves' hyperthyroidism and ophthalmopathy. Using its own MiXCR run on the multiplex PCR reads, TCRdb lists one record per CDR3 protein. Of hundreds of thousands of distinct CDR3 sequences listed, approximately 20% are singletons. Source material: blood. The origin of the receptors is a man aged 40-50 years with Graves' hyperthyroidism. The CDR3 runs from the conserved cysteine through the conserved F or W. D genes are given only for firm matches. Rows may omit the clone size; those that give it use once, few, many or a size class.

d_call	clone_size	v_call	j_call	cdr3_nt	cdr3_aa
TRBD2	many	TRBV6-5	TRBJ2-3	TGTGCCAGCAGTTACTCCGGGGGGAGCACAGATACGCAGTATTTT	CASSYSGGSTDTQYF
TRBD1	many	TRBV28	TRBJ2-7	TGTGCCAGCAGCCTCCGGGACAGCTACTACGAGCAGTACTTC	CASSLRDSYYEQYF
TRBD2	.	TRBV6-2/TRBV6-3	TRBJ2-5	TGTGCCAGCAGCCCCCTAGAAGCGGGGGGTACGACCCAGTACTTC	CASSPLEAGGTTQYF
.	few	TRBV20-1	TRBJ2-7	TGCAGTGCGGGGATCTACGAGCAGTACTTC	CSAGIYEQYF
TRBD1	many	TRBV28	TRBJ1-1	TGTGCCAGCAGTTCAGGGGGCTGGGGGACTGAAGCTTTCTTT	CASSSGGWGTEAFF
.	many	TRBV29-1	TRBJ1-1	TGCAGCGCTAGCTTCCTACAGGGCCTGAACACTGAAGCTTTCTTT	CSASFLQGLNTEAFF
TRBD2	many	TRBV10-2	TRBJ2-5	TGCGCCAGCAGTGAGCCCGGACTAGAGGAGACCCAGTACTTC	CASSEPGLEETQYF
.	many	TRBV5-6	TRBJ2-1	TGTGCCAGCAGCTTTTCCCCCCTCTACAATGAGCAGTTCTTC	CASSFSPLYNEQFF
TRBD1	many	TRBV28	TRBJ2-1	TGTGCCAGCAGCCGCCTACAGGGGGCGCGTAAGGATGAGCAGTTCTTC	CASSRLQGARKDEQFF
.	.	TRBV2	TRBJ1-2	TGTGCCAGCAGTGAAGTGTCAGCCTATGGCTACACCTTC	CASSEVSAYGYTF
.	many	TRBV20-1	TRBJ2-3	TGCAGTGCTAGAGATCCAAGCAGAGGTACAGATACGCAGTATTTT	CSARDPSRGTDTQYF
.	few	TRBV20-1	TRBJ1-4	TGCAGTGCTAGAGATCTCAGAACTAATGAAAAACTGTTTTTT	CSARDLRTNEKLFF
TRBD1	few	TRBV2	TRBJ2-3	TGTGCCAGCAGTGAAACCGGACAGGGGACAGATACGCAGTATTTT	CASSETGQGTDTQYF
TRBD2	.	TRBV7-9	TRBJ2-3	TGTGCCAGCAGCTCCGGGTGGCGGGGGACAGATACGCAGTATTTT	CASSSGWRGTDTQYF